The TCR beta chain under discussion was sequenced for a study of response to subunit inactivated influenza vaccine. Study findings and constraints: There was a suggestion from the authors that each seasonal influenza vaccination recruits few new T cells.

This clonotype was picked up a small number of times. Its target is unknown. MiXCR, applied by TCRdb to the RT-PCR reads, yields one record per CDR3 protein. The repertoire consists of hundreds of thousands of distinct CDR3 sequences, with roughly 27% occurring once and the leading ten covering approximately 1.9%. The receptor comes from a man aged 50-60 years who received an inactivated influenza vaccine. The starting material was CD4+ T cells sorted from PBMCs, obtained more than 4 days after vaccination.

The CDR3 loop reads CASSPNPRQEETQYF. Here the CDR3 DNA reads TGTGCCAGCAGTCCAAACCCCCGACAGGAAGAGACCCAGTACTTC. The chain combines TRBV6-2 or TRBV6-3 with TRBJ2-5; D possibly corresponds to TRBD1 (6 bases). Trimming took off 5 bases at V and 3 bases at J, with 16 bases between the two ends. The CDR3 consists of 15 residues. Per the germline V gene, CDR1 is MNHEY and CDR2 is SVGEGT.